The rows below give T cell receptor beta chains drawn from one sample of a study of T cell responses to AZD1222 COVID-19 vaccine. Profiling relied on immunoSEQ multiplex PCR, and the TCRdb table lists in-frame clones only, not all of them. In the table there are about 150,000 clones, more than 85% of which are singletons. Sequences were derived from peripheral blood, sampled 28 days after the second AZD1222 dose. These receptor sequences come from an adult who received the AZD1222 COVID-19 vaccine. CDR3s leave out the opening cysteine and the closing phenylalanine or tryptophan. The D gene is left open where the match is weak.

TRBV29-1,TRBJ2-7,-,SVEGRQGRSYEQY
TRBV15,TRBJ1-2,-,ATSTGRREGGYT
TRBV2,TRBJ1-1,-,ASSQGPRESNTEAF
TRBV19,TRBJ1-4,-,ASTSGSDEKLF
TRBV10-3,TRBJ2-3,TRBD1,AISEAGTGLLTDTQY
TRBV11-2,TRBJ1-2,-,ASSSVRFNYGYT
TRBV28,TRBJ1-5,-,ATMGGEEGNQPQH
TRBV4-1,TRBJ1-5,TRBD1,ASSQVGTGGHQPQH
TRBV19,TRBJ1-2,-,ASKEGGGYT
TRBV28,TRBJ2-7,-,ASSSRAGYYRQY
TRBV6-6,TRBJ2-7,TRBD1,ASSYAYGTVEQY
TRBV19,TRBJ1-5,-,ASSTTGGNQPQH
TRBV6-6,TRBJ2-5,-,ASSYANQRETQY
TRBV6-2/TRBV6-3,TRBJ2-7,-,ASSSDRTREQY
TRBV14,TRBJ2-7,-,ASSQVRVREQY
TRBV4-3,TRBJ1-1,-,ASSLSITNTEAF
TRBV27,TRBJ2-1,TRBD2,ASSQAGVLNEQF
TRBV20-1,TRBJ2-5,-,SARRETQY
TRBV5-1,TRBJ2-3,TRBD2,ASSDRAGGPVTQY
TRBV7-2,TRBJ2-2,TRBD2,ASSLASGTSGKTGELF
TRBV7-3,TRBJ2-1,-,ASSLEHSSYNEQF
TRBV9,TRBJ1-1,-,ASSVVDVSTEAF
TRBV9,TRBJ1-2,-,ASSVGWGSGYT
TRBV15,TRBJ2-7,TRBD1,ATSRDRTGRLYEQY
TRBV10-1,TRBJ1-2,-,ASSEKGTYGYT
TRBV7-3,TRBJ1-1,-,ASSFDGTKAF
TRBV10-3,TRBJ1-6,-,AISESEFQGALH
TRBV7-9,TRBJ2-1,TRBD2,ASSERTSGYNEQF
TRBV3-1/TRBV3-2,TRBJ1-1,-,ASSQELQGEAF
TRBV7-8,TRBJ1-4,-,ASSFGVGEKLF
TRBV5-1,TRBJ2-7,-,ASSLQTYEQY
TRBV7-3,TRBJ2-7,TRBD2,ASSSSGSHEQY
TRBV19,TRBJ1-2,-,ASERGAAVFT
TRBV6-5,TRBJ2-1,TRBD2,ASRAAAGVEDEQF
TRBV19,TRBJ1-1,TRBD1,ASIPESGTGGGYTEAF
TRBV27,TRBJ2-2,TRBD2,ASSLGTMGKDGELF
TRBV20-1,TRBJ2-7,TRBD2,SASLRGAYYEQY
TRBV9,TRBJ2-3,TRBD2,ASSSRLAGATDTQY
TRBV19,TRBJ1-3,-,ASTSGTAGNTIY
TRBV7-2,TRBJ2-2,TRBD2,ASSTSGRGAGELF
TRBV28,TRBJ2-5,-,ASSKTGTKETQY
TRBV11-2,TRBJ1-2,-,ASSTNQGNGYT
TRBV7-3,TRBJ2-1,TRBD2,ASSPTSGPTYNEQF